These T cell receptor beta chains were read from a single sample in a study of T cells in Graves' hyperthyroidism and ophthalmopathy. TCRdb used MiXCR to reprocess the multiplex PCR reads, holding one entry per CDR3 protein. The sample has 730,000 or so distinct CDR3 sequences; around 19% are singletons. The sample comprised blood. The receptors stem from a woman between 50 and 59 years old with Graves' hyperthyroidism that later progressed to Graves' ophthalmopathy. Each CDR3 is given with its conserved first and last residue.

>TRBV7-7|TRBJ2-2
CAAGQGYTGELFF
>TRBV5-5|TRBJ1-2
CASSLDQGARGYTF
>TRBV13|TRBJ1-3
CASSLTGRLGNTIYF
>TRBV7-6|TRBJ2-7
CASSQEPGLAGGSYEQYF
>TRBV20-1|TRBJ2-7
CSASRDRAYEQYF
>TRBV7-9|TRBJ2-6
CASSPHSGANVLTF
>TRBV20-1|TRBJ2-3
CSASLATQYF
>TRBV19|TRBJ2-5
CASSMIWTDEGETQYF
>TRBV29-1|TRBJ2-2
CSVESGSTNTGELFF
>TRBV20-1|TRBJ1-5
CSARTWGASQPQHF
>TRBV29-1|TRBJ1-1
CSAAKGGSTEAFF
>TRBV29-1|TRBJ1-1
CSVLLGTEAFF
>TRBV6-1|TRBJ1-2
CASRPPGIYGYTF
>TRBV3-1|TRBJ1-2
CASSQLSQGDYGYTF
>TRBV7-8|TRBJ1-1
CASSYSQGGNTEAFF
>TRBV9|TRBJ1-1
CASSVAQGNTEAFF
>TRBV18|TRBJ1-2
CASSPRQGAEGYTF
>TRBV28|TRBJ2-3
CASSSSGQGTDTQYF
>TRBV6-2/TRBV6-3|TRBJ1-1
CASSSPTANTEAFF
>TRBV7-9|TRBJ2-3
CASSLPGPTDTQYF
>TRBV15|TRBJ2-5
CATSRVGGQETQYF
>TRBV20-1|TRBJ2-3
CSARASGGTDTQYF
>TRBV12-3/TRBV12-4|TRBJ2-3
CASSGGSASTHTQYF
>TRBV12-3/TRBV12-4|TRBJ2-1
CASRPGALSYNEQFF
>TRBV27|TRBJ2-3
CASSLAGLAGANTDTQYF
>TRBV6-1|TRBJ1-5
CAISESRGPGNQPQHF
>TRBV2|TRBJ2-5
CASREGTSENQETQYF